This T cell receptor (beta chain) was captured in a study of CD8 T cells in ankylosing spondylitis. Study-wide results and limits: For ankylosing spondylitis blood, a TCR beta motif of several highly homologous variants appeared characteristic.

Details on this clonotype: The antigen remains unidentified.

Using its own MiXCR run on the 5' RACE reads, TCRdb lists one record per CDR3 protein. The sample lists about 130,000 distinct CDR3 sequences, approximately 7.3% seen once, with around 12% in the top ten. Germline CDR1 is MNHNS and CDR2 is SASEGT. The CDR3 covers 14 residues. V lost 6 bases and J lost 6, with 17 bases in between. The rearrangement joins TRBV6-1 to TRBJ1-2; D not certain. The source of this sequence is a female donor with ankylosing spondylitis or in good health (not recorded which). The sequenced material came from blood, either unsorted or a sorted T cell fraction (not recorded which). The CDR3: CASSHTDPEDGYTF. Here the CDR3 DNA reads TGTGCCAGCAGCCACACCGACCCTGAGGATGGCTACACCTTC.